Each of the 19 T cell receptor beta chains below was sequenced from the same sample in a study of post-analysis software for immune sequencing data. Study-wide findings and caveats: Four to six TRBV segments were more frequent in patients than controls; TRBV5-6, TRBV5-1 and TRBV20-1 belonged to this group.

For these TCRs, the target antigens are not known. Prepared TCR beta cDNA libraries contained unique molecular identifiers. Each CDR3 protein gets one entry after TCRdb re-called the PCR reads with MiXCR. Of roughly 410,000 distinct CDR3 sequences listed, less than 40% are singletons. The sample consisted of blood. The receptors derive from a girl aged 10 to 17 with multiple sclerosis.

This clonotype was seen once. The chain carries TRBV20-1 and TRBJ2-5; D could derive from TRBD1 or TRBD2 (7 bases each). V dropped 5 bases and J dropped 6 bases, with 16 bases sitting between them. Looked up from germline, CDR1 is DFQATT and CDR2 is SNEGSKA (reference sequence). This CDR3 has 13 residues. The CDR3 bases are TGCAGTGCTTTCCGGGACAGCGGGAAGACCCAGTACTTC. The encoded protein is CSAFRDSGKTQYF.

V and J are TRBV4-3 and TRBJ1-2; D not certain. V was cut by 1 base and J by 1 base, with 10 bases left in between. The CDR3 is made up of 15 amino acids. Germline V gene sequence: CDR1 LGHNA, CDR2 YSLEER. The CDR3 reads CASSQGAGLNYGYTF. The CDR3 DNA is TGCGCCAGCAGCCAAGGGGCAGGACTTAACTATGGCTACACCTTC.

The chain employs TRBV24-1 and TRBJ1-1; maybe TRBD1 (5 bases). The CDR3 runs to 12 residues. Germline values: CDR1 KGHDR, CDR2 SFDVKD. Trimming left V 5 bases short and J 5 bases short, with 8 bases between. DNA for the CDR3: TGTGCCACCAGTGGGCCAGGGACTGAAGCTTTCTTT. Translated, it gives CATSGPGTEAFF.

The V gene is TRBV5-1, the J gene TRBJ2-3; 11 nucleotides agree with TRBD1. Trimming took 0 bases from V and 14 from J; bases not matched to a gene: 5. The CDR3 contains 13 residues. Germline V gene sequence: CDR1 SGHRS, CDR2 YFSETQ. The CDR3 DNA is TGCGCCAGCAGCTTGGAAGGACAGGGGGCACGGTATTTT. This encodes CASSLEGQGARYF.

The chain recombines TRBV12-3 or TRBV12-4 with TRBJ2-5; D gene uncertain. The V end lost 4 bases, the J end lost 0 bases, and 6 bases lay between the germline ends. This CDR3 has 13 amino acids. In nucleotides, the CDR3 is TGTGCCAGCAGTTCGGGCAACCAAGAGACCCAGTACTTC. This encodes CASSSGNQETQYF.

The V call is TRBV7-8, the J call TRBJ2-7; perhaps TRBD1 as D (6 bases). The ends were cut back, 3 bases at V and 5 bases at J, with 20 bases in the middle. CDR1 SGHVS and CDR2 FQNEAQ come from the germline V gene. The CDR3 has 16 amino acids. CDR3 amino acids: CASSFFQRTGIHEQYF. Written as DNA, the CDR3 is TGTGCCAGCAGCTTTTTTCAGCGAACAGGGATACACGAGCAGTACTTC.

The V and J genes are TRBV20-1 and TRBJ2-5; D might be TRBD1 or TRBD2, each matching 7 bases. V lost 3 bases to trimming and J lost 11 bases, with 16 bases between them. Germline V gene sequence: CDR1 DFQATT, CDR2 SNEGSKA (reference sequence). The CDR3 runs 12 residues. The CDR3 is CSASRQGGEQYF. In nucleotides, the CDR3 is TGCAGTGCTAGTCGACAGGGAGGGGAGCAGTACTTC.

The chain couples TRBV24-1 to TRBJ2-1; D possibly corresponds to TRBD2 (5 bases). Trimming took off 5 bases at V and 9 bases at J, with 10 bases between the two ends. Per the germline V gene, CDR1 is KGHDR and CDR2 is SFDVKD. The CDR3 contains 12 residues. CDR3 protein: CATSVSGIEQFF. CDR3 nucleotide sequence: TGTGCCACCAGTGTGTCGGGGATTGAGCAGTTCTTC.

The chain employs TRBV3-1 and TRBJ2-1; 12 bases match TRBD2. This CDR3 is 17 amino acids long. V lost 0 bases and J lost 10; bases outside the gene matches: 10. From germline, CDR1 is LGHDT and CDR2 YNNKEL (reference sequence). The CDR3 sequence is CASSQDIGLAGGLEQFF. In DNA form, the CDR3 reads TGTGCCAGCAGCCAAGATATAGGTCTAGCGGGGGGGTTGGAGCAGTTCTTC.

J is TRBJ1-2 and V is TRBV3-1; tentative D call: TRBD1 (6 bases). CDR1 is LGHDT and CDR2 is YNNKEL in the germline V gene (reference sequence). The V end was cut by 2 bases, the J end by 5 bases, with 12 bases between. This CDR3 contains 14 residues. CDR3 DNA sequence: TGTGCCAGCAGCCAATCTAGGGGGGCTTATGGCTACACCTTC. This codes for CASSQSRGAYGYTF.

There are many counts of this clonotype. The chain's CDR3 is CASSFVQDYGYTF. The CDR3 nucleotides are TGTGCCAGCAGTTTCGTACAGGACTATGGCTACACCTTC. The chain uses TRBV12-3 or TRBV12-4 and TRBJ1-2; the D gene is possibly TRBD1 (5 bases). Deletions cut 3 bases from V and 3 bases from J, with 8 bases between. The length of the CDR3 is 13 residues.

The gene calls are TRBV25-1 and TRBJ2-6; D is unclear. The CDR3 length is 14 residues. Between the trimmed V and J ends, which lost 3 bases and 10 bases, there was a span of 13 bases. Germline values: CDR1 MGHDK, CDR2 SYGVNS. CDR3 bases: TGTGCCAGCAGTGAGATGAACGGAAAGAACGTCCTGACTTTC. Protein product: CASSEMNGKNVLTF. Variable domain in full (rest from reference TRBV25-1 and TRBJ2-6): EADIYQTPRYLVIGTGKKITLECSQTMGHDKMYWYQQDPGMELHLIHYSYGVNSTEKGDLSSESTVSRIRTEHFPLTLESARPSHTSQYLCASSEMNGKNVLTFGAGSRLTVL.

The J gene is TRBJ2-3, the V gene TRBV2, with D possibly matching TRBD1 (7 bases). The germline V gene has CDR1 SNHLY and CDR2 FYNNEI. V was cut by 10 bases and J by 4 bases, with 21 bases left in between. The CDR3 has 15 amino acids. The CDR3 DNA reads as TGTGCCACCTCAAGGAGGGGGCGGTATGCAGATACGCAGTATTTT. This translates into CATSRRGRYADTQYF.

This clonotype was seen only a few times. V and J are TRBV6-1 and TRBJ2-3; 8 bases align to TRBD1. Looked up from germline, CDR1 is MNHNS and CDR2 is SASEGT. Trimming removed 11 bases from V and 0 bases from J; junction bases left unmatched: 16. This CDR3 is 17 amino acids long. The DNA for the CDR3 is TGTGCCGCAACACCGGGACAGGTCGATCCTAGCACAGATACGCAGTATTTT. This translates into CAATPGQVDPSTDTQYF.

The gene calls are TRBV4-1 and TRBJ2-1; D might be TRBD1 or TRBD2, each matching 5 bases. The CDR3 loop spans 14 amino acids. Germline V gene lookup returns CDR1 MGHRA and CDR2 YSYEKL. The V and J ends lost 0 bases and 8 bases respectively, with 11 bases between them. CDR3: CASSQDQWGYEQFF. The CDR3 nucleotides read TGCGCCAGCAGCCAAGATCAGTGGGGGTATGAGCAGTTCTTC.

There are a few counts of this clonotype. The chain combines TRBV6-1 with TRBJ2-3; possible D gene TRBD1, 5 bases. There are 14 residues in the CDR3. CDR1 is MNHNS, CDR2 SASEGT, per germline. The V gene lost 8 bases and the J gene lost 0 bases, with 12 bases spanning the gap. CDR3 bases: TGTGCCAGCCTAGACAGAACGAGCACAGATACGCAGTATTTT. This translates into CASLDRTSTDTQYF.

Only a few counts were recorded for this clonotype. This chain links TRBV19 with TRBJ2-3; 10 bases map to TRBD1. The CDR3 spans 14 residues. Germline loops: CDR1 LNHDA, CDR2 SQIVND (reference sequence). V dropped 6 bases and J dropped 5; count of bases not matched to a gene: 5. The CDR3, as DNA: TGTGCCAGTAGACGACAGGGGGCGCAAGATACGCAGTATTTT. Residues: CASRRQGAQDTQYF.

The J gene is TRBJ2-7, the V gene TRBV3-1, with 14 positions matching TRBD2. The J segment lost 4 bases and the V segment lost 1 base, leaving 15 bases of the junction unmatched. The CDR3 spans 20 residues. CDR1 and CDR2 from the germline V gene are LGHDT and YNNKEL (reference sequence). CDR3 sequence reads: CASSQGHSGLAGAIGYEQYF. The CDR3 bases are TGTGCCAGCAGCCAAGGGCACTCGGGACTAGCGGGGGCCATAGGATACGAGCAGTACTTC.

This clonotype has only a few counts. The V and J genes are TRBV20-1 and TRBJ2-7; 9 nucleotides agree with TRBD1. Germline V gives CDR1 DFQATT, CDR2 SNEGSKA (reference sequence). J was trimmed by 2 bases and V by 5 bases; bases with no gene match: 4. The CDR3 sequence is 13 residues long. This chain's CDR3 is CSAYRGLPYEQYF. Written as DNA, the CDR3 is TGCAGTGCTTACAGGGGGCTCCCCTACGAGCAGTACTTC.